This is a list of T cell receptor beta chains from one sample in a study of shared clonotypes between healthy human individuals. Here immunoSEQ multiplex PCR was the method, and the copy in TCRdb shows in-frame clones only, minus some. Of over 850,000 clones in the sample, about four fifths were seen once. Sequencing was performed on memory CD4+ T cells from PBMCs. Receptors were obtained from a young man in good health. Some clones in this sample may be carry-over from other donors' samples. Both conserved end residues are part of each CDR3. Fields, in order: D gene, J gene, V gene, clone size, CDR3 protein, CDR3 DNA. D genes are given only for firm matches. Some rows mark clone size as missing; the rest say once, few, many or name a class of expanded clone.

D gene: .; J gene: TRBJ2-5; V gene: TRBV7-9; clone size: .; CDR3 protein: CASSPRVGRASQETQYF; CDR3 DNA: TGTGCCAGCAGCCCCCGGGTAGGGCGGGCATCTCAAGAGACCCAGTACTTC
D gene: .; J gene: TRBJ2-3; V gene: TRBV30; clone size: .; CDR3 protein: CAWSLGRRTSTDTQYF; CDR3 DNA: TGTGCCTGGAGTTTGGGACGTCGGACTAGCACAGATACGCAGTATTTT
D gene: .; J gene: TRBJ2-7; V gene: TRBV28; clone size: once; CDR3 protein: CASSDPYEQYF; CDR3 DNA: TGTGCCAGCAGTGATCCCTACGAGCAGTACTTC
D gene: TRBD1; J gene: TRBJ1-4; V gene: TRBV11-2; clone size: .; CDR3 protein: CASSLRRQGLKATNEKLFF; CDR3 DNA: TGTGCCAGCAGCTTAAGGCGACAGGGGTTAAAGGCAACTAATGAAAAACTGTTTTTT
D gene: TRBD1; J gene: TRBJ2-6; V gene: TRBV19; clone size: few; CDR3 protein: CASSFRQGWANVLTF; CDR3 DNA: TGTGCCAGTAGTTTCAGACAGGGCTGGGCCAACGTCCTGACTTTC
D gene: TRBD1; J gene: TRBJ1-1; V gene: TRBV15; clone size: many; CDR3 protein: CATSRDGSWVWTGTDTEAFF; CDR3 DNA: TGTGCCACCAGCAGAGATGGTTCTTGGGTGTGGACAGGTACGGACACTGAAGCTTTCTTT
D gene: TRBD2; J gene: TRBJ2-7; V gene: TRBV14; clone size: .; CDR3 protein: CASSRGTSGRAREQYF; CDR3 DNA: TGTGCCAGCAGCCGCGGGACTAGCGGGAGGGCGAGGGAGCAGTACTTC
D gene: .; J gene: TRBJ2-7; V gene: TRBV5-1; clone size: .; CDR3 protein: CASSFGAPADLYEQYF; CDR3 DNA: TGCGCCAGCAGCTTTGGGGCCCCCGCCGATTTGTACGAGCAGTACTTC
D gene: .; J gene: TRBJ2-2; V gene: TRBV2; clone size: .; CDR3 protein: CASSEQGPGELFF; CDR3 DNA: TGTGCCAGCAGTGAACAGGGGCCCGGGGAGCTGTTTTTT
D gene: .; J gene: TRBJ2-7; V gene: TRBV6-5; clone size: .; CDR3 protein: CASSYSTDYEQYF; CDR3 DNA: TGTGCCAGCAGTTACTCAACCGACTACGAGCAGTACTTC
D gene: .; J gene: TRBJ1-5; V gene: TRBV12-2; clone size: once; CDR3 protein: CASRIRQGKWQPQHF; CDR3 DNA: TGTGCAAGTCGTATTAGACAGGGTAAGTGGCAGCCCCAGCATTTT
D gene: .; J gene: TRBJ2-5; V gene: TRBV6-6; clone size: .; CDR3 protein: CASSYGGRQETQYF; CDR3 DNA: TGTGCCAGCAGTTACGGAGGGAGACAAGAGACCCAGTACTTC
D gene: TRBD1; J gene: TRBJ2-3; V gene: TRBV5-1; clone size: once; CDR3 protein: CASSPTPGQGGEQYF; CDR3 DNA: TGCGCCAGCAGCCCGACCCCGGGACAGGGTGGGGAGCAGTATTTT
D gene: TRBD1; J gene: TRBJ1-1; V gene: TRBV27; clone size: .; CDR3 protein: CASSPNTGQRRNTEAFF; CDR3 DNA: TGTGCCAGCAGTCCCAACACGGGACAGCGCCGGAACACTGAAGCTTTCTTT
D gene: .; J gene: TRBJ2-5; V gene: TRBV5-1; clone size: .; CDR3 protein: CASSLKAPQETQYF; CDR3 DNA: TGCGCCAGCAGCTTGAAGGCGCCCCAAGAGACCCAGTACTTC
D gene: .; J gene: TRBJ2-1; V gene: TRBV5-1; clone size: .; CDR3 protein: CASTQRAGYNEQFF; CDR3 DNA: TGCGCCAGCACCCAAAGGGCAGGCTACAATGAGCAGTTCTTC
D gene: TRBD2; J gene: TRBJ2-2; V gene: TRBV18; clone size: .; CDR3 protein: CASSPPSGRHSGELFF; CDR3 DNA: TGTGCCAGCTCACCACCTAGCGGGAGACATTCCGGGGAGCTGTTTTTT
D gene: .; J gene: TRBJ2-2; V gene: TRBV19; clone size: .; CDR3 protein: CASSIGTETGELFF; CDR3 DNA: TGTGCCAGTAGTATAGGGACAGAGACCGGGGAGCTGTTTTTT
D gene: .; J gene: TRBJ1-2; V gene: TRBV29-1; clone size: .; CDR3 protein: CSVVGAGSPYGYTF; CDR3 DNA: TGCAGCGTTGTGGGTGCGGGGTCCCCCTATGGCTACACCTTC
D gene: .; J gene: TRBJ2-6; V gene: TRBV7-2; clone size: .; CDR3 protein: CASSFRVSGANVLTF; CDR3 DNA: TGTGCCAGCAGCTTTCGAGTATCTGGGGCCAACGTCCTGACTTTC
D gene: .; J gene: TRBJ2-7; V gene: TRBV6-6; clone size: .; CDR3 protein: CASRGGGWVDEQYF; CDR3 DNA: TGTGCCAGCAGGGGGGGAGGTTGGGTCGACGAGCAGTACTTC
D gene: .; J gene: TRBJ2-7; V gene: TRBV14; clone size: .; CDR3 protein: CASSQRQAGSSYEQYF; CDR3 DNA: TGTGCCAGCAGCCAAAGACAGGCTGGGAGCTCCTACGAGCAGTACTTC
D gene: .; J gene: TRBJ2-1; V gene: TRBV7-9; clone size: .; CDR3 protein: CASSPPGSYYNEQFF; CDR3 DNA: TGTGCCAGCAGCCCCCCTGGCAGCTACTACAATGAGCAGTTCTTC
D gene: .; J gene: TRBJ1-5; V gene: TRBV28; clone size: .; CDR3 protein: CASSLNYGLNQPQHF; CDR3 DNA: TGTGCCAGCAGTTTAAATTACGGACTAAATCAGCCCCAGCATTTT
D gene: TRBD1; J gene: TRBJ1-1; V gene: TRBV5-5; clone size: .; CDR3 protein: CASSLAVGQTPPEAFF; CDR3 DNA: TGTGCCAGCAGCTTGGCCGTGGGACAGACTCCTCCGGAAGCTTTCTTT
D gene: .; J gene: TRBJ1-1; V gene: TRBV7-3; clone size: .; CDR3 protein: CASSGRANTEAFF; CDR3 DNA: TGTGCCAGTTCGGGGCGAGCGAACACTGAAGCTTTCTTT
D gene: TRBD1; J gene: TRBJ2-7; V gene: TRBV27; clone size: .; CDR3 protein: CASSLRDRGAYEQYF; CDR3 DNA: TGTGCCAGCAGTTTGCGGGACAGGGGGGCCTACGAGCAGTACTTC
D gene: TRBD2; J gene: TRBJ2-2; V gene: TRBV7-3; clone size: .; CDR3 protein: CASSFLAGRPTGELFF; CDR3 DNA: TGTGCCAGCAGCTTCCTAGCGGGAAGACCTACCGGGGAGCTGTTTTTT
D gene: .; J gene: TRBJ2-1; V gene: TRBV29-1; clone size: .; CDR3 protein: CSVVSPIRLGGNNEQFF; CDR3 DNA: TGCAGCGTTGTTTCGCCAATTAGACTAGGTGGAAACAATGAGCAGTTCTTC
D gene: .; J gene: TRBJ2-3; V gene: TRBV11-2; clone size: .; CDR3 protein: CASSLLALSTDTQYF; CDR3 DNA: TGTGCCAGCAGCTTACTAGCGCTGAGCACAGATACGCAGTATTTT
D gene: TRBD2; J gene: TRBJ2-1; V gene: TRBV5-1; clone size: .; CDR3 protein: CASSLAGTSSYNEQFF; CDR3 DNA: TGCGCCAGCAGCTTGGCGGGGACTAGCTCCTACAATGAGCAGTTCTTC
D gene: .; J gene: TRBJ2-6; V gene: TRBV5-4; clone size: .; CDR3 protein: CASSLGGAQGANVLTF; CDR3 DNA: TGTGCCAGCAGCTTGGGGGGGGCGCAAGGGGCCAACGTCCTGACTTTC
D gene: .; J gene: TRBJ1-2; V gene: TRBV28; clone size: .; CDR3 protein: CASTTGGAQDYGYTF; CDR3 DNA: TGTGCCAGCACCACGGGGGGGGCGCAGGACTATGGCTACACCTTC
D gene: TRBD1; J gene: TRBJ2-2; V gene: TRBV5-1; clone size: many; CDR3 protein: CASSRETGATGELFF; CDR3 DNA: TGCGCCAGCAGCAGGGAGACAGGGGCCACCGGGGAGCTGTTTTTT
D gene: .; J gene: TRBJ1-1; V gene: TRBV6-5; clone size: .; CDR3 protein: CASSYSLSATEAFF; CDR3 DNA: TGTGCCAGCAGTTACTCGCTCTCGGCAACTGAAGCTTTCTTT
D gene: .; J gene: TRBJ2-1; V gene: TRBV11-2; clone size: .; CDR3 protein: CASSLLSTNEQFF; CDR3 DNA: TGTGCCAGCAGCTTACTGTCCACCAATGAGCAGTTCTTC
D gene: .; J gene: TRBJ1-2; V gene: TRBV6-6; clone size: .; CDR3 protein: CASSPNSGTDGYTF; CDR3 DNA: TGTGCCAGCAGTCCTAATTCAGGGACGGATGGCTACACCTTC
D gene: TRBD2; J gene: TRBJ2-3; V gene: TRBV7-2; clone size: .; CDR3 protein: CASSTGLGAADTQYF; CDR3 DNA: TGTGCCAGCAGCACCGGACTAGGGGCCGCAGATACGCAGTATTTT
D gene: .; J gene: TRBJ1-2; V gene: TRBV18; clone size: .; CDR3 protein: CASSRDENYGYTF; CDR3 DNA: TGTGCCAGCTCCCGTGACGAGAACTATGGCTACACCTTC
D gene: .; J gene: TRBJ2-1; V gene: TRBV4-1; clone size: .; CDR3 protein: CASSQAQLSYNEQFF; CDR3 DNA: TGCGCCAGCAGCCAAGCCCAGCTTTCCTACAATGAGCAGTTCTTC
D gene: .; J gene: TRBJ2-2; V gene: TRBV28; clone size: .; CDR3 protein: CASSLRTGELFF; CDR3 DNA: TGTGCCAGCAGTTTAAGGACCGGGGAGCTGTTTTTT
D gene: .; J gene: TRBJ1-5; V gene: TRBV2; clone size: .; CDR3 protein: CASRPGTANNQPQHF; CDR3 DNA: TGTGCCAGTCGACCCGGGACCGCAAACAATCAGCCCCAGCATTTT
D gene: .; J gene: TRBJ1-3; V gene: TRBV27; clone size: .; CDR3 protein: CASSPLGRGNTIYF; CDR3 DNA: TGTGCCAGCAGTCCCCTGGGACGGGGAAACACCATATATTTT
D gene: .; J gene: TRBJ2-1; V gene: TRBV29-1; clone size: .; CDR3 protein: CSVAPFSSYNEQFF; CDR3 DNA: TGCAGCGTTGCCCCATTCAGCTCCTACAATGAGCAGTTCTTC
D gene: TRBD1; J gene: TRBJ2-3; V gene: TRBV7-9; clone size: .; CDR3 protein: CASSPGGSTDTQYF; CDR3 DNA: TGTGCCAGCAGCCCAGGGGGAAGCACAGATACGCAGTATTTT
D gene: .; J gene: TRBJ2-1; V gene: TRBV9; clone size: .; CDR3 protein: CASSVALRDEQFF; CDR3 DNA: TGTGCCAGCAGCGTAGCTTTGAGAGATGAGCAGTTCTTC